This TCR beta chain was found in a study of control samples from healthy donors and cancer patients (dated by TCRdb to the early 2020s). As encoded in the germline V gene, CDR1 is SGHVS while CDR2 is FNYEAQ. The germline V end is reduced by 5 bases and the J end by 6 bases; junction bases left unmatched: 14. Its CDR3 holds 18 amino acids, cysteine through phenylalanine. The DNA shown is the 54-base CDR3, in frame from base 1. The library was produced with the immunoSEQ multiplex PCR assay. The table comes from immuneACCESS by way of TCRdb, which keeps in-frame sequences with V and J called. Part of the clones is missing from these tables; in studies checked, under half for an unresolved V gene and the rest for unknown reasons. The table for this sample lists 390,000 or so clones; over 75% of them were counted only once. The ten largest clonotypes hold approximately 6.3% of the sample. As regards this clone: Its recognized antigen is unknown. Per-base qualities were not stored, and no clone one base away is much larger.

The chain links TRBV7-6 with TRBJ2-2; 11 junctional bases match TRBD2. Sequenced sample: PBMCs. This receptor was identified in a man aged 35 to 55 with head and neck cancer. The CDR3 region reads CASSTPLAGGINAGELFF. Here is the DNA: TGTGCCAGCAGCACACCCCTAGCGGGAGGCATTAACGCCGGGGAGCTGTTTTTT.